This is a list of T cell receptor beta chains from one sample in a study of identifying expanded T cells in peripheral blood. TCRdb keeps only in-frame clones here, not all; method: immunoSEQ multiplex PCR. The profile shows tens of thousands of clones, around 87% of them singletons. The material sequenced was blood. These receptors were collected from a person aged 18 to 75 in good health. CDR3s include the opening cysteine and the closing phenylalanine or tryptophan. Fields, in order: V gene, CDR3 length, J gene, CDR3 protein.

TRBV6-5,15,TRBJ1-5,CASSSLPGGNQPQHF
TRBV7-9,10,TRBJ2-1,CASSLTKQFF
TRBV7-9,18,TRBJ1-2,CASSLEIGWGYRNYGYTF
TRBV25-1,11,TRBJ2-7,CASSGLDEQYF
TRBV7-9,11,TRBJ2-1,CASSLVHEQFF
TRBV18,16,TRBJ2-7,CASSPLSSGSAYEQYF
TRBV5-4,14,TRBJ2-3,CASSSGEGTDTQYF
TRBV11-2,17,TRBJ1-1,CASSPYNWTDMNTEAFF
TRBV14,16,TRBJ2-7,CASSQDLLSGGRGQYF
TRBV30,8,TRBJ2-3,CAWSDRYF
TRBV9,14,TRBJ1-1,CASSGHGMNTEAFF
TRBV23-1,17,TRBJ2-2,CASSQSEAGWNTGELFF
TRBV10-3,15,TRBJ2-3,CAISESWDIADTQYF
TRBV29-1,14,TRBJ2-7,CSVERGTGVYEQYF
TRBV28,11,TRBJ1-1,CATLYDTEAFF
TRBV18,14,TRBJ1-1,CASLDRGFFTEAFF
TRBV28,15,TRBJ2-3,CASSELAHYTDTQYF
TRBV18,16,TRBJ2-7,CASSPIETGGFYEQYF
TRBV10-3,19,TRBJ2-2,CAISESRTVRRLNTGELFF
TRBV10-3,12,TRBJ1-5,CAISVGDQPQHF
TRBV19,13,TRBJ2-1,CASGQAEYNEQFF
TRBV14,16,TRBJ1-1,CASSQVKTAKVTEAFF
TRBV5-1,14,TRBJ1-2,CASSPSRDIYGYTF
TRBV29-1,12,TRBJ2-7,CSAWGQTYEQYF
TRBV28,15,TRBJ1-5,CASTSPQGAYQPQHF
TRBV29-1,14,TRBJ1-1,CSVAGGPLDTEAFF
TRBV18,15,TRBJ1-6,CASSPPWSDSGPLHF
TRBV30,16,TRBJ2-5,CAWSLFSGLRQETQYF
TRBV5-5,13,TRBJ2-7,CASSWTDLYEQYF
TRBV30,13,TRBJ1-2,CAWSVDRLYGYTF
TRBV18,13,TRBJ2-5,CASSAGLEETQYF
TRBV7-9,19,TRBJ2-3,CASSLAFQRGHTSTDTQYF
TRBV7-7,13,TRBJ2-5,CASSRGGGETQYF
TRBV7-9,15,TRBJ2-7,CASSLDGTGGEEQYF
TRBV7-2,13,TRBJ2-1,CASSRGTNNEQFF
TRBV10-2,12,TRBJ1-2,CASRGTPSGYTF
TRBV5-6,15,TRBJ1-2,CASRILGANSDGYTF
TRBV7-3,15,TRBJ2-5,CASSSSGGWGETQYF
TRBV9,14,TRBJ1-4,CASSVGSTYEKLFF
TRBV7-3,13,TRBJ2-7,CASSYTQGYEQYF
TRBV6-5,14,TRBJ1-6,CASTRDRRNSPLHF
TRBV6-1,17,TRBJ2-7,CASSEGGGLAGVYEQYF
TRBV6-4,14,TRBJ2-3,CASSDGQGADTQYF
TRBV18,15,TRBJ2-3,CASSPPTGGADTQYF
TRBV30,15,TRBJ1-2,CAWSGQGLGSDGYTF
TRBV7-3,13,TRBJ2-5,CASSYGGRGTMDF
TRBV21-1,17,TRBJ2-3,CASSSSGLAGGPNTQYF